The subject of this entry is one TCR delta chain. Based on its abundance in the sample, this clone is medium-sized (0.01 to 0.1%). This receptor's antigen is unknown. No base quality information exists; no much larger clone differs at one position. From the cysteine up to the phenylalanine, the CDR3 has a length of 21 residues. Of the read, only the CDR3 DNA is kept; its 63 bases are in frame from base 1. The germline V and J ends show losses of 3 bases and 0 bases respectively, and no gene match explains 23 bases of the junction. The germline V gene supplies CDR1 GEAIGNYY and CDR2 EKD. These data are taken from a study of delta chain sequences of gamma delta T cells (dated by TCRdb to 2016 to 2017). Library preparation employed 5' RACE. Reads for this sample came from an Illumina MiSeq. TCRdb processed the public reads again with the CATT caller, after which rows with matching DNA were combined. The sample has 2,000 to 3,000 delta-chain clones on record, 25% to 35% of them singletons. The ten top clones hold around 17% of the sample.

Recombination linked TRDV2 to TRDJ1, and TRDD3 aligns with 8 junction nucleotides. Sequencing was done on a sample of either unsorted cells or a sorted T cell fraction (not recorded which). The source of this sequence is a human donor in good health. The encoded CDR3 is CACDPISVLGAPPGNTDKLIF. The DNA sequence is as follows: TGTGCCTGTGACCCCATATCCGTACTGGGGGCCCCCCCGGGAAACACCGATAAACTCATCTTT.